This passage covers 20 T cell receptor beta chains from one sample sequenced in a study of resident and recirculating memory T cells in vitiligo. The data were produced by immunoSEQ multiplex PCR, yet TCRdb's version contains in-frame clones alone and is incomplete. The sample yields around 43,000 clones, approximately 91% seen once. The sample was blood. The source is a male donor with vitiligo.

This chain links TRBV18 with TRBJ1-5; 8 bases map to TRBD1. Germline CDR1 and CDR2: KGHSH and LQKENI. J lost 5 bases, V lost 3 bases, and 6 bases had no gene match. The CDR3 covers 15 residues. CDR3 in amino acids: CASSPAQGAHQPQHF. The CDR3 DNA is TGTGCCAGCTCACCTGCTCAGGGGGCTCATCAGCCCCAGCATTTT.

The V and J genes are TRBV7-8 and TRBJ1-6; D is undetermined. CDR3 size: 14 residues. The V end lost 4 bases, the J end lost 5 bases, and 9 bases lay between the germline ends. Germline V gene lookup returns CDR1 SGHVS and CDR2 FQNEAQ. The CDR3 DNA follows: TGTGCCAGCAGCTCTAAGAGAGATAATTCACCCCTCCACTTT. Protein: CASSSKRDNSPLHF.

This sequence joins TRBV7-7 and TRBJ2-5, with TRBD1 as a possible D gene (5 bases). V gave up 2 bases and J gave up 5 bases, with 9 bases separating them. The CDR3 totals 13 residues. CDR1 and CDR2 (germline): SSHAT, FNYEAQ (reference sequence). The CDR3 sequence: CASSLSGQETQYF. CDR3 DNA sequence: TGTGCCAGCAGCTTATCAGGGCAGGAGACCCAGTACTTC.

This clone was seen only once. The V call is TRBV27, the J call TRBJ1-5, with D perhaps matching TRBD1 (5 bases). CDR1 is MNHEY and CDR2 is SMNVEV in the germline V gene (reference sequence). V was pared by 4 bases and J by 1 base, with 14 bases between. The CDR3 extends over 16 amino acids. Here the CDR3 reads CASSSRGGRSNQPQHF. In DNA, the CDR3 is TGTGCCAGCAGTTCCCGGGGGGGTAGGAGCAATCAGCCCCAGCATTTT.

V and J are TRBV4-3 and TRBJ2-3; tentatively, D is TRBD2 (5 bases). The CDR3 is 15 amino acids. The V end was cut by 6 bases, the J end by 0 bases, with 13 bases between. Per germline, CDR1 LGHNA and CDR2 YSLEER. The CDR3 DNA reads as TGCGCCAGCAGTCAAATAGCGACTAGCACAGATACGCAGTATTTT. Amino acid sequence: CASSQIATSTDTQYF.

The genes are TRBV30 and TRBJ1-2, with 7 bases lining up with TRBD1. The CDR3 extends over 12 amino acids. Germline loops: CDR1 GTSNPN, CDR2 SVGIG (reference sequence). Here the CDR3 reads CVVSQGGYGYTF. The CDR3, as DNA: TGTGTCGTGAGCCAGGGGGGATATGGCTACACCTTC.

The gene calls are TRBV18 and TRBJ1-2, with D perhaps matching TRBD1 (5 bases). The CDR3 consists of 13 residues. Trimming took 2 bases from V and 4 from J, leaving 8 bases between them. The germline V gene has CDR1 KGHSH and CDR2 LQKENI. CDR3 residues: CASSPSRAYGYTF. The CDR3 bases are TGTGCCAGCTCACCAAGCAGGGCCTATGGCTACACCTTC.

The chain employs TRBV5-6 and TRBJ2-3; no firm D call. The germline gives CDR1 SGHDT, CDR2 YYEEEE. This CDR3 contains 12 residues. V gave up 4 bases and J gave up 6 bases, with 9 bases separating them. CDR3 sequence (DNA): TGTGCCAGCAGCCCATTGAGCGATACGCAGTATTTT. It yields the protein CASSPLSDTQYF.

The chain links TRBV30 to TRBJ2-5, with D possibly matching TRBD2 (6 bases). CDR1 GTSNPN and CDR2 SVGIG come from the germline V gene (reference sequence). This CDR3 spans 13 amino acids. Trimming left V 5 bases short and J 7 bases short, with 17 bases between. The CDR3 region has the DNA TGTGCCTGGGTCATCGGGGGTGCGGCGACCCAGTACTTC. Translation gives CAWVIGGAATQYF.

This chain joins TRBV15 and TRBJ1-4, with D maybe TRBD1 (6 bases). This CDR3 comprises 14 residues. In germline, CDR1 is LNHNV, CDR2 YYDKDF (reference sequence). V was cut by 5 bases and J by 8 bases, with 15 bases left in between. CDR3 bases: TGTGCCACCAGCTACCGGGGGGCAGGGGAAAAACTGTTTTTT. Protein: CATSYRGAGEKLFF.

The gene calls are TRBV6-5 and TRBJ2-7, with D maybe TRBD1 (7 bases). The germline V gene has CDR1 MNHEY and CDR2 SVGAGI. V lost 0 bases to trimming and J lost 4 bases, with 16 bases between them. The CDR3 has 16 residues. The CDR3 DNA sequence: TGTGCCAGCAGTTACTCGACTAGGGGGCTAAATTACGAGCAGTACTTC. It translates to CASSYSTRGLNYEQYF.

This clone was seen a few times. CDR3 sequence reads: CASSNQGDSNQPQHF. The CDR3 DNA sequence: TGTGCCAGTAGTAACCAGGGTGATAGCAATCAGCCCCAGCATTTT. The chain employs TRBV19 and TRBJ1-5; the D gene is possibly TRBD1 (5 bases). There are 15 residues in the CDR3. With 4 bases removed from V and 0 bases from J, the gap between germline ends came to 10 bases. Per germline, CDR1 LNHDA and CDR2 SQIVND (reference sequence).

This sequence joins TRBV4-2 and TRBJ2-7; 11 nucleotides agree with TRBD2. V lost 1 base and J lost 4; bases outside the gene matches: 6. CDR3 size: 16 residues. Germline CDR1 and CDR2: LGHNA and YNFKEQ. CDR3 bases: TGTGCCAGCAGCCAAGCGAATAGCGGGGGGGAGTACGAGCAGTACTTC. Its protein is CASSQANSGGEYEQYF.

This chain links TRBV5-5 with TRBJ1-2; D call uncertain. The germline V gene has CDR1 SGHKS and CDR2 YYEKEE (reference sequence). V was clipped by 0 bases and J by 5 bases, with 11 bases between them. This CDR3 has 14 amino acids. CDR3 bases: TGTGCCAGCAGCTTGGCCCCAAGCGGGTATGGCTACACCTTC. As protein: CASSLAPSGYGYTF.

This chain joins TRBV5-8 and TRBJ2-5; TRBD1 might be the D (5 bases). V was cut by 0 bases and J by 5 bases, with 11 bases left in between. Germline V lookup: CDR1 SGHTS, CDR2 YDEGEE. This CDR3 contains 14 residues. The CDR3: CASSLGGPAETQYF. For the CDR3, the DNA is TGTGCCAGCAGCTTGGGGGGCCCCGCGGAGACCCAGTACTTC. Based on the CDR3 plus reference TRBV5-8 and TRBJ2-5, the full variable domain is EAGVTQSPTHLIKTRGQQATLRCSPISGHTSVYWYQQALGLGLQFLLWYDEGEERNRGNFPPRFSGRQFPNYSSELNVNALELEDSALYLCASSLGGPAETQYFGPGTRLLVL.

The CDR3 DNA sequence: TGTGCCAGCAGCTTAGGGACTAGCGGGGGTGTAAACGAGCAGTACTTC. This codes for CASSLGTSGGVNEQYF. The chain has TRBV13 and TRBJ2-7; 12 nucleotides agree with TRBD2. The CDR3 contains 16 residues. The junction had 5 bases not matched to a gene; V was cut back by 0 bases and J by 5 bases. Germline values: CDR1 PRHDT, CDR2 FYEKMQ (reference sequence).

The genes are TRBV9 and TRBJ2-2, with 8 bases lining up with TRBD1. The CDR3 extends over 15 amino acids. CDR1 is SGDLS and CDR2 is YYNGEE in the germline V gene. The V and J ends lost 6 bases and 4 bases, in that order; junction bases with no gene match: 8. CDR3: CASTRGQGATGELFF. CDR3 sequence (DNA): TGTGCCAGCACCAGAGGGCAGGGGGCCACCGGGGAGCTGTTTTTT.

This chain uses TRBV4-3 with TRBJ1-2; 10 bases align to TRBD1. Germline values: CDR1 LGHNA, CDR2 YSLEER. After removal of 4 bases from V and 4 bases from J, the junction contained 3 bases not matched to a gene. CDR3 length: 14 residues. The CDR3 region is CASSPWTGGYGYTF. The CDR3 nucleotides are TGCGCCAGCAGCCCATGGACAGGGGGCTATGGCTACACCTTC.

This chain connects TRBV30 to TRBJ1-6; 9 bases fit TRBD1. Germline CDR1 is GTSNPN and CDR2 is SVGIG (reference sequence). The CDR3 has 14 amino acids. After removal of 1 base from V and 11 bases from J, the junction contained 6 bases not matched to a gene. The CDR3 coding sequence is TGTGCCTGGAGTGATGGGACAGGGAGTCCACCCCTCCACTTT. Protein: CAWSDGTGSPPLHF.

The chain employs TRBV19 and TRBJ2-3; TRBD2 matches at 7 bases. V gave up 3 bases and J gave up 1 base; unmatched junction bases: 1. From germline, CDR1 is LNHDA and CDR2 SQIVND (reference sequence). The CDR3 is made up of 14 amino acids. The CDR3 DNA follows: TGTGCCAGTAGTATGGGGGGGGGCACAGATACGCAGTATTTT. Encoded protein: CASSMGGGTDTQYF. The full variable domain, its missing parts supplied by reference TRBV19 and TRBJ2-3, is DGGITQSPKYLFRKEGQNVTLSCEQNLNHDAMYWYRQDPGQGLRLIYYSQIVNDFQKGDIAEGYSVSREKKESFPLTVTSAQKNPTAFYLCASSMGGGTDTQYFGPGTRLTVL.